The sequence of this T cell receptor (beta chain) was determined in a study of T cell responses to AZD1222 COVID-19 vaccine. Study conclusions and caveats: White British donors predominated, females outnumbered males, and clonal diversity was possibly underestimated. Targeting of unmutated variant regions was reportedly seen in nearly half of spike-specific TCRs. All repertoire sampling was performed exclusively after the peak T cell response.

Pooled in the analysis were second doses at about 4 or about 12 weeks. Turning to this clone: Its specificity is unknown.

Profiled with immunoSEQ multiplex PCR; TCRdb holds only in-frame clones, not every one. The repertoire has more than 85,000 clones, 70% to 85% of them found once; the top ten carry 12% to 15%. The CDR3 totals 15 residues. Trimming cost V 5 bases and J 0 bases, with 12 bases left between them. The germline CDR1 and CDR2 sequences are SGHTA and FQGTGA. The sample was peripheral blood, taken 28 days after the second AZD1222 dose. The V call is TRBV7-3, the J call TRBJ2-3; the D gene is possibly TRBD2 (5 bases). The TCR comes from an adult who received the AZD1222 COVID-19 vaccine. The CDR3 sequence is CASSPLGGSTDTQYF. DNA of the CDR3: TGTGCCAGCAGCCCGCTGGGCGGGAGCACAGATACGCAGTATTTT.